These 12 T cell receptor beta chains were all obtained from the same sample, sequenced in a study of OX40 agonist ivuxolimab in advanced cancers. The table came from immunoSEQ multiplex PCR; TCRdb's copy has only in-frame clones and leaves some out. This table holds over 35,000 clones, roughly 90% found once. Sequences were derived from CD4+ or CD8+ T cells sorted from blood, sampled in a trial of the OX40 agonist ivuxolimab. All receptors derive from an adult with an advanced solid tumor such as melanoma, head and neck, liver or kidney cancer.

The rearrangement links TRBV7-6 to TRBJ1-4, with 8 bases lining up with TRBD1. The length of the CDR3 is 17 residues. CDR1 SGHVS and CDR2 FNYEAQ come from the germline V gene. Trimming at V came to 3 bases and at J to 6 bases, leaving 12 bases not matched to a gene. CDR3: CASSFAAGGLIDEKLFF. CDR3 coding DNA: TGTGCCAGCAGCTTTGCGGCAGGGGGCTTGATTGATGAAAAACTGTTTTTT.

V usage is TRBV7-6 and J usage is TRBJ1-4; 9 bases align to TRBD1. With 3 bases clipped from V and 3 bases from J, the junction kept 8 bases outside the gene matches. CDR1 SGHVS and CDR2 FNYEAQ come from the germline V gene. The CDR3 totals 17 residues. CDR3 region: CASSFTGGAYANEKLFF. For the CDR3, the DNA is TGTGCCAGCAGCTTTACAGGGGGCGCTTATGCTAATGAAAAACTGTTTTTT.

The chain recombines TRBV14 with TRBJ2-5, with D possibly called TRBD1 or TRBD2 (5 bases each). V was shortened by 1 base and J by 5 bases, with 8 bases between the two germline ends. CDR3 length equals 13 residues. Per the germline V gene, CDR1 is SGHDN and CDR2 is FVKESK. The DNA of the CDR3 is TGTGCCAGCAGCCAAGTAGAGGGGGAGACCCAGTACTTC. Translation gives CASSQVEGETQYF.

This clone was recorded many times. This chain connects TRBV11-2 to TRBJ2-7; TRBD1 matches 8 bases. CDR3 length: 15 amino acids. Germline V gives CDR1 SGHAT, CDR2 FQNNGV. V was clipped by 2 bases and J by 3 bases; unmatched bases: 6. DNA for the CDR3: TGTGCCAGCAGCTTATCCCTCGGACAGGGCTACGAGCAGTACTTC. Encoded protein: CASSLSLGQGYEQYF.

This chain uses TRBV4-2 with TRBJ2-7; 12 bases are a match to TRBD1. J lost 5 bases, V lost 5 bases, and 7 bases had no gene match. Germline V gene data show CDR1 as LGHNA and CDR2 as YNFKEQ. CDR3 size: 15 residues. The CDR3 DNA sequence: TGTGCCAGCAGCGCTCCGGGACAGGGGGCCCACGAGCAGTACTTC. Protein sequence: CASSAPGQGAHEQYF.

This chain uses TRBV11-3 with TRBJ2-5, with 8 bases matching TRBD1. Unmatched junction bases numbered 3, after V lost 7 bases and J lost 2 bases. The CDR3 has 13 amino acids. From germline, CDR1 is SGHNT and CDR2 YENEEA. This chain's CDR3 is CASNYRGQETQYF. As DNA, the CDR3 is TGTGCCAGCAACTACAGGGGGCAAGAGACCCAGTACTTC.

The rearrangement joins TRBV11-2 to TRBJ1-4; D is perhaps TRBD1 (5 bases). The CDR3 sequence is 13 residues long. The V gene's germline CDR1 is SGHAT and CDR2 FQNNGV. V was trimmed by 5 bases and J by 8 bases, leaving 12 bases between them. This chain's CDR3 is CASSRPGGEKLFF. Written as DNA, the CDR3 is TGTGCCAGCAGCCGACCGGGGGGGGAAAAACTGTTTTTT.

This clone was found once. Here the CDR3 DNA reads TGTGCCAGCAGCGAGGGACTAGCGCATAAAGAGACCCAGTACTTC. This codes for CASSEGLAHKETQYF. The chain couples TRBV9 to TRBJ2-5, with 10 positions matching TRBD2. The CDR3 loop spans 15 amino acids. Germline loops: CDR1 SGDLS, CDR2 YYNGEE. V shed 3 bases, J shed 3 bases, and the junction held 5 bases outside the gene matches.

J is TRBJ2-7 and V is TRBV2; 8 bases agree with TRBD2. The trim removed 9 bases at V and 5 bases at J, leaving 15 bases unmatched. The CDR3 consists of 15 residues. Per germline, CDR1 SNHLY and CDR2 FYNNEI. The DNA for the CDR3 is TGTGCCAGAGAAGCGGGAGCGGGGCCCCGAGACGAGCAGTACTTC. It codes for CAREAGAGPRDEQYF.

The chain employs TRBV29-1 and TRBJ1-1; D unclear. The V end was cut by 3 bases, the J end by 0 bases, with 11 bases between. The CDR3 runs 14 residues. The V gene's germline CDR1 is SQVTM and CDR2 ANQGSEA. In DNA, the CDR3 is TGCAGCGTTGAGTCAAGACCATTGAACACTGAAGCTTTCTTT. Residues: CSVESRPLNTEAFF.

The V gene is TRBV11-3, the J gene TRBJ2-3, with 11 bases that match TRBD2. The V and J ends lost 2 bases and 2 bases, in that order; junction bases with no gene match: 6. The CDR3 sequence is 17 residues long. CDR1 is SGHNT and CDR2 is YENEEA in the germline V gene. The CDR3, as DNA: TGTGCCAGCAGCTTAACCGCTAGCGGGGGGTACACAGATACGCAGTATTTT. It specifies CASSLTASGGYTDTQYF.

The chain couples TRBV6-6 to TRBJ2-7; D is ambiguous. CDR1 is MNHNY and CDR2 is SVGAGI in the germline V gene (reference sequence). V was cut by 8 bases and J by 5 bases, with 4 bases left in between. CDR3 length equals 9 residues. In DNA form, the CDR3 reads TGTGCCAGCGACCACGAGCAGTACTTC. Its translation: CASDHEQYF.